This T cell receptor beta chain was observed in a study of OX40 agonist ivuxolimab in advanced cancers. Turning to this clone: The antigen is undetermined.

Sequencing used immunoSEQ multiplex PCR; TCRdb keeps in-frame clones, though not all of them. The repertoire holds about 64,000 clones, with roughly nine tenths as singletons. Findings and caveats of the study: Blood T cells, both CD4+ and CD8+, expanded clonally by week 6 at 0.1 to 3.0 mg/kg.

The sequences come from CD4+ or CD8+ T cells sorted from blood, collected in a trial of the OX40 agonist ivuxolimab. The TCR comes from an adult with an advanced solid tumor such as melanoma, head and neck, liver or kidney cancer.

In DNA, the CDR3 is TGTGCCAGCAGTATAGGCGATTGGGGCACAGATACGCAGTATTTT. The encoded protein is CASSIGDWGTDTQYF. The chain recombines TRBV6-6 with TRBJ2-3; D uncertain. V lost 5 bases and J 1 base, leaving 13 bases between the germline ends. CDR3 length equals 15 residues. Germline V gene lookup returns CDR1 MNHNY and CDR2 SVGAGI (reference sequence).